The rows below give T cell receptor beta chains drawn from one sample of a study of T-cell memory formation after mild COVID-19. TCRdb reanalysed the 5' RACE reads using MiXCR and keeps one entry per CDR3 protein. This sample has 250,000 to 300,000 distinct CDR3 sequences, with more than 15% found just once. The sequenced sample consisted of PBMCs or a T cell subset sorted from them (not recorded which). These receptors were obtained from a man younger than 30 who had mild COVID-19 (a few samples of this study predate the infection). Cell type and time point are not known. CDR3s include the opening cysteine and the closing phenylalanine or tryptophan. Each record gives: CDR3 protein, CDR3 DNA, D gene, clone size, J gene, V gene. D genes are given only for firm matches. Not every row has a clone size; where given, it reads once, few, many or a size class.

CAWLPSGQETQYF | TGTGCCTGGTTACCTAGCGGCCAAGAGACCCAGTACTTC | TRBD2 | . | TRBJ2-5 | TRBV7-9
CASSSGSATDTQYF | TGTGCCAGCTCCTCGGGTAGCGCGACAGATACGCAGTATTTT | . | . | TRBJ2-3 | TRBV9
CASSAGVYTGELFF | TGTGCCAGCAGCGCGGGTGTTTACACCGGGGAGCTGTTTTTT | . | many | TRBJ2-2 | TRBV7-9
CATSVSSKPDTQYF | TGTGCCACCTCGGTGTCCTCGAAGCCAGATACGCAGTATTTT | . | few | TRBJ2-3 | TRBV2
CASSPVPRGKGTDTQYF | TGTGCCAGCAGCCCCGTCCCGCGGGGGAAGGGAACAGATACGCAGTATTTT | TRBD2 | few | TRBJ2-3 | TRBV9
CASSQVGRGPKNIQYF | TGCGCCAGCAGCCAAGTGGGGCGGGGACCCAAAAACATTCAGTACTTC | . | many | TRBJ2-4 | TRBV4-3
CASSLRRDQETQYF | TGTGCCAGCAGCTTACGAAGGGACCAAGAGACCCAGTACTTC | . | few | TRBJ2-5 | TRBV7-2
CASSTRDRGTDEQFF | TGTGCCAGCAGCACGCGGGACAGGGGGACGGATGAGCAGTTCTTC | TRBD1 | . | TRBJ2-1 | TRBV7-8
CASSFGTGPYEQYF | TGTGCCAGCAGTTTCGGGACAGGGCCCTACGAGCAGTACTTC | TRBD1 | . | TRBJ2-7 | TRBV12-3/TRBV12-4
CATSRQGNQPQHF | TGTGCCACCAGCAGACAGGGAAATCAGCCCCAGCATTTT | . | . | TRBJ1-5 | TRBV15
CASSFIWGGLIFGETQYF | TGTGCCAGCAGCTTCATATGGGGCGGATTGATTTTTGGGGAGACCCAGTACTTC | . | . | TRBJ2-5 | TRBV7-3
CAVRGNTEAFF | TGTGCCGTTAGGGGTAACACTGAAGCTTTCTTT | . | many | TRBJ1-1 | TRBV2
CASSLGGVADTQYF | TGTGCCAGCAGCTTAGGCGGGGTGGCAGATACGCAGTATTTT | . | . | TRBJ2-3 | TRBV5-5
CAISRGTDAFF | TGTGCCATCAGCCGAGGGACAGACGCTTTCTTT | TRBD1 | . | TRBJ1-1 | TRBV11-2
CSAQIGLADQYF | TGCAGTGCCCAGATCGGCCTGGCAGATCAGTACTTC | . | many | TRBJ2-4 | TRBV20-1
CASSLAGSPAVTGELFF | TGCGCCAGCAGCTTGGCCGGCTCCCCTGCGGTCACCGGGGAGCTGTTTTTT | . | few | TRBJ2-2 | TRBV5-1
CSVEGEVRQIYNEQFF | TGCAGCGTTGAAGGGGAAGTGCGACAAATATACAATGAGCAGTTCTTC | . | . | TRBJ2-1 | TRBV29-1
CASSLEGLRGAFF | TGTGCCAGCAGCTTAGAAGGTCTGAGAGGGGCTTTCTTT | . | . | TRBJ1-1 | TRBV11-2
CASSFDTGANTGELFF | TGCGCCAGCAGCTTCGACACAGGGGCGAACACCGGGGAGCTGTTTTTT | TRBD1 | once | TRBJ2-2 | TRBV5-1
CASTSPGEADTQYF | TGTGCCAGCACCTCCCCAGGGGAGGCAGATACGCAGTATTTT | . | . | TRBJ2-3 | TRBV28
CASSQDQGAVTDTQYF | TGCGCCAGCAGCCAAGATCAGGGGGCAGTCACAGATACGCAGTATTTT | TRBD1 | . | TRBJ2-3 | TRBV4-1
CASSQDMLGEIQYF | TGTGCCAGCAGCCAAGACATGCTGGGGGAAATTCAGTACTTC | . | . | TRBJ2-4 | TRBV3-1
CASTEGGPLHF | TGTGCCAGCACCGAGGGGGGACCCCTCCACTTT | . | . | TRBJ1-6 | TRBV5-5
CASAVAGLVYEQYF | TGTGCTAGTGCTGTCGCCGGGCTCGTCTACGAGCAGTACTTC | . | few | TRBJ2-7 | TRBV12-5
CASSSSRGQAGSPLHF | TGTGCCAGCAGCTCATCACGCGGGCAGGCGGGTTCACCCCTCCACTTT | . | . | TRBJ1-6 | TRBV7-2
CSVEDAEVFNEQFF | TGCAGCGTTGAAGACGCCGAGGTGTTCAATGAGCAGTTCTTC | . | . | TRBJ2-1 | TRBV29-1
CASSSIEYTQYF | TGTGCCAGCAGTTCGATTGAGTATACGCAGTATTTT | . | many | TRBJ2-3 | TRBV6-5
CASSRSGDGYTF | TGCGCCAGCAGCCGCTCAGGGGACGGCTACACCTTC | . | few | TRBJ1-2 | TRBV5-1
CASYSWAQNIQYF | TGTGCCAGTTACTCGTGGGCCCAAAACATTCAGTACTTC | . | . | TRBJ2-4 | TRBV25-1
CASSTGPLGETQYF | TGTGCCAGCAGCACCGGCCCCCTCGGGGAGACCCAGTACTTC | . | few | TRBJ2-5 | TRBV9
CASRVAEGETQYF | TGTGCCAGCAGAGTAGCGGAAGGAGAGACCCAGTACTTC | . | . | TRBJ2-5 | TRBV7-9
CASSLGVDSGGNEQFF | TGCGCCAGCAGCTTGGGAGTGGACTCCGGGGGGAATGAGCAGTTCTTC | TRBD2 | . | TRBJ2-1 | TRBV5-1
CASSDGGATDTQYF | TGTGCCAGCAGTGACGGGGGGGCGACAGATACGCAGTATTTT | . | medium-sized | TRBJ2-3 | TRBV6-4
CSARDREGFMTGELFF | TGCAGTGCTAGAGATCGGGAGGGGTTTATGACCGGGGAGCTGTTTTTT | TRBD2 | . | TRBJ2-2 | TRBV20-1
CSAPGGGQGSRGQFF | TGCAGTGCCCCCGGAGGGGGACAGGGGTCCCGTGGGCAGTTCTTC | TRBD1 | . | TRBJ2-1 | TRBV20-1
CASSQMGYNEQFF | TGTGCCAGCAGCCAAATGGGGTACAATGAGCAGTTCTTC | . | many | TRBJ2-1 | TRBV7-3